These T cell receptor beta chains were read from a single sample in a study of PD-1 blockade in classical Hodgkin lymphoma. Profiling relied on immunoSEQ multiplex PCR, and the TCRdb table lists in-frame clones only, not all of them. The sample lists approximately 60,000 clones, under 95% seen once, with 7.5% to 10% in the top ten. Sample: peripheral blood mononuclear cells (PBMCs), taken at baseline. The source is a human donor with classical Hodgkin lymphoma. Each CDR3 is given with its conserved first and last residue. A D gene is named only where the DNA matches it firmly. Some rows have no size entry. The others give once, few or many, or a class for an expanded clone.

size,D,V,J,CDR3,DNA
-,TRBD2,TRBV11-2,TRBJ2-1,CASSLDMPSGGYNEQFF,TGTGCCAGCAGCTTAGATATGCCTAGCGGGGGATACAATGAGCAGTTCTTC
-,-,TRBV28,TRBJ2-7,CASSLKVRRSYEQYF,TGTGCCAGCAGTTTAAAGGTCCGGCGTTCCTACGAGCAGTACTTC
-,-,TRBV28,TRBJ1-3,CATHRDRTNTIYF,TGTGCCACCCACAGGGATCGAACAAACACCATATATTTT
-,TRBD1,TRBV18,TRBJ2-3,CASSPRTGSTDTQYF,TGTGCCAGCTCACCTCGGACAGGAAGCACAGATACGCAGTATTTT
-,TRBD2,TRBV28,TRBJ2-5,CASSLPGGHGETQYF,TGTGCCAGCAGTTTACCGGGGGGGCATGGGGAGACCCAGTACTTC
once,TRBD1,TRBV19,TRBJ1-2,CASSTDRDDGYTF,TGTGCCAGTAGTACGGACAGGGATGATGGCTACACCTTC
once,-,TRBV28,TRBJ1-5,CASSFSDLSNQPQHF,TGTGCCAGCAGTTTTTCAGATCTTAGCAATCAGCCCCAGCATTTT
-,-,TRBV2,TRBJ2-3,CASSEQGPSTDTQYF,TGTGCCAGCAGTGAACAGGGGCCGAGCACAGATACGCAGTATTTT
-,TRBD1,TRBV27,TRBJ2-3,CASSFRTGDKDTQYF,TGTGCCAGCAGTTTCCGGACAGGGGACAAAGATACGCAGTATTTT
-,TRBD2,TRBV4-1,TRBJ2-3,CASSQDPPFLAGGLANTQYF,TGCGCCAGCAGCCAAGATCCCCCCTTCCTAGCGGGGGGCCTAGCAAATACGCAGTATTTT
once,-,TRBV27,TRBJ2-1,CASSPRNGNNEQFF,TGTGCCAGCAGTCCCCGAAACGGGAACAATGAGCAGTTCTTC
medium-sized,TRBD2,TRBV19,TRBJ2-2,CASKAGEVTGELFF,TGTGCCAGTAAGGCGGGGGAGGTCACCGGGGAGCTGTTTTTT
-,-,TRBV7-9,TRBJ2-2,CASSLAFKDTGELFF,TGTGCCAGCAGCTTAGCATTCAAGGACACCGGGGAGCTGTTTTTT
-,TRBD1,TRBV30,TRBJ2-3,CAWTPTGGAADTQYF,TGTGCCTGGACTCCGACAGGGGGCGCGGCAGATACGCAGTATTTT
-,-,TRBV19,TRBJ2-6,CASSIRQGSGANVLTF,TGTGCCAGTAGTATACGCCAGGGTTCTGGGGCCAACGTCCTGACTTTC
few,-,TRBV11-3,TRBJ2-7,CASMGFGWYEQYF,TGTGCCAGCATGGGGTTCGGATGGTACGAGCAGTACTTC
once,-,TRBV6-6,TRBJ2-7,CASSLQGIEQYF,TGTGCCAGCAGTCTCCAGGGTATCGAGCAGTACTTC
-,-,TRBV18,TRBJ2-3,CASSPQDTQYF,TGTGCCAGCTCACCACAAGATACGCAGTATTTT
-,TRBD2,TRBV9,TRBJ2-1,CASSVFHGGGYNEQFF,TGTGCCAGCAGCGTATTCCACGGCGGGGGCTACAATGAGCAGTTCTTC
-,TRBD2,TRBV15,TRBJ2-1,CATSRPSGLAGYNEQFF,TGTGCCACCAGCCGACCTTCAGGACTAGCTGGTTACAATGAGCAGTTCTTC
-,-,TRBV19,TRBJ1-5,CASSIKGGYNQPQHF,TGTGCCAGTAGTATCAAGGGGGGATACAATCAGCCCCAGCATTTT
-,-,TRBV28,TRBJ2-1,CASRTTLLSSYNEQFF,TGTGCCAGCAGGACGACCCTCCTAAGCTCCTACAATGAGCAGTTCTTC
once,TRBD2,TRBV7-2,TRBJ2-7,CASSLQPSGGAIKQYF,TGTGCCAGCAGCCTCCAACCTAGCGGGGGGGCTATTAAGCAGTACTTC
once,TRBD1,TRBV6-5,TRBJ2-1,CASSYGGTGGGYEQFF,TGTGCCAGCAGTTACGGTGGGACAGGGGGCGGCTATGAGCAGTTCTTC
-,TRBD2,TRBV11-2,TRBJ2-3,CASSSPGGGTDTQYF,TGTGCCAGCAGCTCCCCGGGAGGGGGAACAGATACGCAGTATTTT
-,-,TRBV7-2,TRBJ2-3,CASSRPTDTQYF,TGTGCCAGCAGCCGTCCTACAGATACGCAGTATTTT
-,TRBD1,TRBV7-9,TRBJ1-3,CASSPRKDVGQGSGNTIYF,TGTGCCAGCAGCCCACGAAAGGATGTCGGACAGGGTTCTGGAAACACCATATATTTT
-,TRBD2,TRBV6-5,TRBJ2-2,CASSPSGGGTGELFF,TGTGCCAGCAGTCCCAGCGGGGGCGGCACCGGGGAGCTGTTTTTT
-,TRBD1,TRBV9,TRBJ2-3,CASSADPGQGTDTQYF,TGTGCCAGCAGCGCTGACCCGGGACAGGGCACAGATACGCAGTATTTT
-,-,TRBV4-1,TRBJ1-1,CASSQGKNTEAFF,TGCGCCAGCAGCCAAGGCAAAAACACTGAAGCTTTCTTT
-,-,TRBV4-2,TRBJ2-1,CASSQDTGYWYEQFF,TGTGCCAGCAGCCAAGACACAGGGTATTGGTATGAGCAGTTCTTC
-,-,TRBV28,TRBJ2-1,CASSLSPGTADNEQFF,TGTGCCAGCAGTTTATCTCCCGGGACTGCCGACAATGAGCAGTTCTTC
-,-,TRBV28,TRBJ2-4,CASSLYARAAAKNIQYF,TGTGCCAGCAGTTTGTACGCGCGGGCCGCAGCCAAAAACATTCAGTACTTC
-,TRBD1,TRBV30,TRBJ1-2,CAWIPQGARSSPYGYTF,TGTGCCTGGATTCCCCAGGGGGCCCGTTCTTCGCCCTATGGCTACACCTTC
-,TRBD1,TRBV18,TRBJ2-1,CASSPDLGLSQGQNNEQFF,TGTGCCAGCTCACCAGACTTAGGCCTAAGTCAGGGACAGAACAATGAGCAGTTCTTC
-,TRBD1,TRBV2,TRBJ1-1,CARGDRSNTEAFF,TGTGCCAGAGGGGACAGATCTAACACTGAAGCTTTCTTT
-,-,TRBV10-2,TRBJ2-2,CATTFSGELFF,TGCGCCACCACCTTTTCCGGGGAGCTGTTTTTT
once,TRBD2,TRBV27,TRBJ2-1,CASSSGLAYNEQFF,TGTGCCAGCAGTTCGGGACTAGCCTACAATGAGCAGTTCTTC
few,-,TRBV19,TRBJ1-1,CASSSFSEAFF,TGTGCCAGTAGTTCCTTTTCTGAAGCTTTCTTT
-,-,TRBV7-6,TRBJ1-4,CASSLYATNEKLFF,TGTGCCAGCAGCTTATATGCAACTAATGAAAAACTGTTTTTT
-,TRBD2,TRBV27,TRBJ2-7,CASSPYSGNNHEQYF,TGTGCCAGCAGTCCCTATAGCGGGAATAACCACGAGCAGTACTTC
-,TRBD1,TRBV9,TRBJ1-2,CASSLRDRGPYGYTF,TGTGCCAGCAGCCTCCGGGACAGGGGCCCCTATGGCTACACCTTC
-,-,TRBV19,TRBJ2-1,CASSPLGGNEQFF,TGTGCCAGTAGCCCATTGGGGGGAAATGAGCAGTTCTTC
-,-,TRBV30,TRBJ2-5,CAWSVGSSGIQETQYF,TGTGCCTGGAGTGTAGGGAGTAGCGGAATCCAAGAGACCCAGTACTTC
-,-,TRBV6-1,TRBJ1-5,CASSETEASNQPQHF,TGTGCCAGCAGTGAAACGGAGGCCAGCAATCAGCCCCAGCATTTT
-,-,TRBV6-5,TRBJ2-2,CASAGTGELFF,TGTGCCAGCGCCGGCACCGGGGAGCTGTTTTTT
-,TRBD1,TRBV5-1,TRBJ1-1,CASSPGQGMMNTEAFF,TGCGCCAGCAGCCCGGGACAGGGGATGATGAACACTGAAGCTTTCTTT
-,-,TRBV7-2,TRBJ2-1,CASSLEVARNNEQFF,TGTGCCAGCAGCTTAGAGGTGGCGCGGAACAATGAGCAGTTCTTC
-,-,TRBV2,TRBJ1-5,CATTGDSNQPQHF,TGTGCCACGACAGGAGATAGCAATCAGCCCCAGCATTTT
-,-,TRBV2,TRBJ2-1,CASSEGFGVAEQFF,TGTGCCAGCAGTGAAGGGTTCGGGGTTGCTGAGCAGTTCTTC
-,TRBD2,TRBV6-1,TRBJ2-1,CASSEGLVANEQFF,TGTGCCAGCAGTGAGGGACTAGTCGCCAATGAGCAGTTCTTC
-,-,TRBV6-5,TRBJ1-1,CASSYSRQSNTEAFF,TGTGCCAGCAGTTACTCGAGGCAGTCGAACACTGAAGCTTTCTTT
medium-sized,TRBD1,TRBV27,TRBJ1-6,CASSSGGRTYRHNSPLHF,TGTGCCAGCAGCTCAGGGGGACGGACGTATCGTCATAATTCACCCCTCCACTTT
-,-,TRBV15,TRBJ2-1,CATSRAGRRADEQFF,TGTGCCACCAGCAGAGCCGGTCGCAGGGCCGATGAGCAGTTCTTC
few,TRBD1,TRBV27,TRBJ2-5,CASSLDREETQYF,TGTGCCAGCAGTTTGGACAGGGAAGAGACCCAGTACTTC